This T cell receptor beta chain was captured in a study of a mutant IDH1 vaccine in newly diagnosed glioma. The overall study: Onset of vaccination occurred 4-6 weeks following radiotherapy alone, or with temozolomide cycles. The study held visit V12 at week 35 and visit V13 at week 47. Broader study findings: Most patients, about 93%, showed vaccine-induced immune responses.

The germline V and J ends were trimmed by 2 bases and 1 base, with 9 bases remaining between them. Germline CDR1 is SGHRS and CDR2 is YFSETQ. The CDR3 has 14 amino acids. Profiled with immunoSEQ multiplex PCR; TCRdb holds only in-frame clones, not every one. The table includes about 41,000 clones, around 91% detected once. As regards this clone: Its cognate antigen is unknown.

Time point indicated: week 35, safety follow-up. A single vaccine dose contained 300 ug of mutant IDH1 20-mer peptide, and topical imiquimod was used with it. New WHO grade 3 or 4 IDH1-mutant, ATRX-lost astrocytomas were present in all donors. The starting material was PBMCs, obtained from a glioma patient whose treatment included an IDH1 peptide vaccine. The rearrangement joins TRBV5-1 to TRBJ1-2; tentatively, D is TRBD1 (5 bases). This TCR came from a man aged 40-50 years with glioma. The CDR3 reads CASSFAGDNYGYTF. In DNA form, the CDR3 reads TGCGCCAGCAGCTTTGCGGGGGATAACTATGGCTACACCTTC. Drawing the rest from reference TRBV5-1 and TRBJ1-2, the complete variable domain is KAGVTQTPRYLIKTRGQQVTLSCSPISGHRSVSWYQQTPGQGLQFLFEYFSETQRNKGNFPGRFSGRQFSNSRSEMNVSTLELGDSALYLCASSFAGDNYGYTFGSGTRLTVV.